This record looks at one T cell receptor beta chain sequence and its context. This clone was found a few times. It has no known antigen specificity. One base away there is no much larger clone; base qualities are not given. This entry comes from a study of blood T cell repertoires in COVID-19 (dated by TCRdb to the early 2020s). Looking at the study overall: Samples from collaborators originated in the United States, Italy and Spain and spanned both the acute and convalescent phases of COVID-19. The prospective study material was composed of cDNA or gDNA derived from T cells, B-cell-depleted T cells, or PBMCs. Deeply sampled blood TCRbeta repertoires from subjects exposed to, actively infected with, or recovered from COVID-19 were included in the dataset. The repertoires were released in a freely available public database intended as a resource for research on the immune response to SARS-CoV-2. Samples came from the ongoing ImmuneRACE study (first 160 participants) plus 1,254 subjects from 6 global collaborators. A de-identified subject ID, COVID-19 status, age in years and sex were almost always included in the sample metadata. HLA class I and class II types, where available, came from metadata supplied by the sample provider rather than from assay-based typing. Results and caveats for the whole study, not just this receptor: How much clinical and demographic metadata was included differed by source and by participant, and the metadata was provided uncurated.

TCRbeta CDR3 regions were amplified from genomic DNA using the immunoSEQ Assay, a bias-controlled multiplex PCR. Per the authors' processing: The number of nucleated cells in each sample was estimated by amplification of reference gene primers within the assay. To quantify the absolute abundance of each unique TCRbeta CDR3 rearrangement, sequence reads were collapsed and filtered. Productive Simpson clonality was computed per sample as the square root of Simpson's diversity index over productive rearrangements. This is the immuneACCESS table as TCRdb keeps it, with only in-frame sequences that have V and J called. A part of the clones is gone; compared with another copy, unresolved V genes explain less than half, and the rest is unexplained. V and J calls and clone size are those listed in that table; D and trimming were worked out from the DNA. Recorded for this sample are 70,000 or so clones; approximately 83% of them occurred a single time. Of the sample, approximately 2.5% is held by the ten largest clones.

The collaborating institutions used their own protocols to collect whole blood in K2EDTA tubes. For TCRbeta analysis, collaborator samples were shipped as frozen whole blood, as isolated PBMCs, or as DNA extracted from either sample type. The CDR3, cysteine through phenylalanine, is 13 amino acids long. The retained sequence is limited to the CDR3, 39 bases, with the frame set at the first base. The germline V gene gives CDR1 as SGHDT and CDR2 as YYEEEE. Cut back by 4 bases and 6 bases, the V and J ends lie 13 bases apart. The sequence joins TRBV5-6 to TRBJ1-1, and possibly TRBD1, on 6 matching bases. Sequenced: peripheral blood. The receptor comes from a man aged 80 or over with active or convalescent COVID-19. In nucleotides, the sequence is TGTGCCAGCAGCCAAGACAGGCGCGCTGAAGCTTTCTTT. Translated, it gives CASSQDRRAEAFF. The CDR3 plus the reference TRBV5-6 and TRBJ1-1 genes for the other parts give the full variable domain: DAGVTQSPTHLIKTRGQQVTLRCSPKSGHDTVSWYQQALGQGPQFIFQYYEEEERQRGNFPDRFSGHQFPNYSSELNVNALLLGDSALYLCASSQDRRAEAFFGQGTRLTVV.